This T cell receptor beta chain was retrieved from a study of blood T cell repertoires in COVID-19 (TCRdb year 2020). Study-wide context: Samples covering the acute and convalescent phases of COVID-19 were provided by collaborators in the United States, Italy and Spain. A freely available public database, intended as a resource for researchers studying the immune response to SARS-CoV-2, is where the repertoires were released. Where HLA class I and class II types were available, the types were taken from metadata supplied by the sample provider, not from assay-based typing. Samples were obtained from the ongoing ImmuneRACE study (first 160 participants) and from 1,000 to 1,500 subjects provided by 6 global collaborators. Subjects who had been exposed to COVID-19, were actively infected with it, or had recovered from it provided the deeply sampled blood TCRbeta repertoires that made up the dataset. Sample metadata almost always included a de-identified subject ID, COVID-19 status, age in years and sex. The prospective study material was composed of cDNA or gDNA derived from T cells, B-cell-depleted T cells, or PBMCs.

In the prospective study, participants were 18 to 89 years old, resided in about two dozen geographic areas of the United States, and were enrolled through a virtual design. In the prospective study, participants were assigned to cohorts based on the clinical history participants reported in a screening survey and a study questionnaire. Recovered participants in ImmuneRACE Cohort 3 were defined by two consecutive negative NP/OP PCR tests, clearance by a healthcare professional, or resolution of symptoms. Mobile phlebotomists in the prospective study collected whole blood, serum and a nasopharyngeal or oropharyngeal swab from every participant. Over an approximately two-month period, participants in the prospective study had the option of providing additional blood draws and questionnaires. Prospective study blood samples were shipped either frozen or at room temperature before DNA extraction. The immunoSEQ Assay, a bias-controlled multiplex PCR, was used to amplify TCRbeta CDR3 regions from genomic DNA. In the source study's methods: Within the assay, amplification of reference gene primers was used to estimate how many nucleated cells each sample contained. To quantify the absolute abundance of each unique TCRbeta CDR3 rearrangement, sequence reads were collapsed and filtered. For each sample, productive Simpson clonality was calculated by taking the square root of Simpson's diversity index across productive rearrangements. Imported from immuneACCESS, the table was reduced by TCRdb to in-frame sequences with V and J called. These copies leave out some clones; in studies compared against another copy, an unresolved V gene accounts for under half, and the cause of the remainder is not known. D and trimming were read from the DNA, whereas the V and J calls and clone size are those reported in that table. The sample profile shows hundreds of thousands of clones; 70% to 90% of them were found once. The top ten hold roughly a sixth of the sample.

In this sample, this clone turned up a few times. Which antigen it targets is not known. No base qualities exist here, and no much larger clone lies one base off it. The sample carries other DNA sequences with the same CDR3. Clipping removes 4 bases from V and 7 bases from J, with 4 as the unmatched junction base count. Spanning cysteine to phenylalanine, the CDR3 consists of 14 amino acids. The entry retains the CDR3 DNA only, 42 bases that are in frame from base 1. For CDR1 and CDR2, the germline V gene lists KGHDR and SFDVKD. What the study reported, not specific to this receptor: The amount of clinical and demographic metadata varied by source and participant and was provided uncurated.

The specimen sequenced was PBMCs or T cells enriched from blood (not recorded which). The receptor comes from a man aged 18 to 30 who had recovered from COVID-19. Recombination linked TRBV24-1 to TRBJ2-5; the central 11 bases match TRBD1. In nucleotides, the sequence is TGTGCCACCAGTGACACCGGGACAGGGGGGACCCAGTACTTC. Translation gives CATSDTGTGGTQYF.